This is a list of T cell receptor beta chains from one sample in a study of OX40 agonist ivuxolimab in advanced cancers. Measured with immunoSEQ multiplex PCR; TCRdb has only the in-frame clones, and not every one. The sample contains roughly 50,000 clones, 85% to 90% of which appear only once. The sample in question was CD4+ or CD8+ T cells sorted from blood, obtained in a trial of the OX40 agonist ivuxolimab. The source is an adult with an advanced solid tumor such as melanoma, head and neck, liver or kidney cancer. CDR3s include the opening cysteine and the closing phenylalanine or tryptophan.

v_call	cdr3_length	j_call	cdr3_aa
TRBV6-1	15	TRBJ2-1	CASGDGGGSYNEQFF
TRBV18	14	TRBJ2-3	CASSPLRTPDTQYF
TRBV7-7	13	TRBJ1-1	CASSQERGTEAFF
TRBV5-6	14	TRBJ2-5	CASNRGALGETQYF
TRBV10-1	10	TRBJ2-7	CASILLEEPF
TRBV6-1	15	TRBJ2-7	CASSEAGRISYEQYF
TRBV7-9	16	TRBJ2-3	CASSRLGKGPTDTQYF
TRBV7-3	15	TRBJ2-3	CASSLTSVNTDTQYF
TRBV7-9	17	TRBJ2-3	CASSLALAGASTDTQYF
TRBV29-1	10	TRBJ1-2	CSVESGIYTF
TRBV5-1	15	TRBJ1-3	CASSRWTGTGNTIYF
TRBV19	13	TRBJ2-7	CASSIATGFEQYF
TRBV7-3	15	TRBJ2-1	CASSLYRAGANEQFF
TRBV5-1	14	TRBJ2-7	CASSPLVGPYEQYF
TRBV5-1	19	TRBJ2-3	CASSRGAGGAKGHTDTQYF
TRBV7-2	15	TRBJ2-7	CASSLASGGAYEQYF
TRBV18	13	TRBJ1-1	CASSPGANTEAFF
TRBV6-6	12	TRBJ1-2	CASRVGARGYTF
TRBV18	12	TRBJ1-3	CASSPEGNTIYF
TRBV19	13	TRBJ1-2	CASSSGQNYGYTF
TRBV7-2	16	TRBJ1-6	CASRHQGSSYNSPLHF
TRBV15	18	TRBJ2-5	CATSRFTLGGGLRETQYF
TRBV5-8	16	TRBJ1-1	CASSLGQFLSNTEAFF
TRBV27	14	TRBJ2-7	CASSLGQGFHEQYF
TRBV5-8	15	TRBJ2-7	CASSRDRGASYEQYF
TRBV6-4	15	TRBJ2-3	CASSDPRLGSDTQYF
TRBV11-2	14	TRBJ2-7	CASSLDLGTYEQYF
TRBV7-8	17	TRBJ1-1	CASSLKRVTTGNTEAFF
TRBV19	16	TRBJ2-7	CASSIDGQAQTYEQYF
TRBV21-1	15	TRBJ1-4	CASSVHSYVNEKLFF
TRBV2	15	TRBJ2-3	CASSEATGSTDTQYF
TRBV6-5	14	TRBJ1-4	CASRQGQSNEKLFF
TRBV18	14	TRBJ1-2	CASSPEQANYGYTF
TRBV6-6	14	TRBJ1-2	CASRREGPGRGYTF
TRBV5-1	15	TRBJ2-1	CASSKDGTAYNEQFF
TRBV1	17	TRBJ1-5	CTSSLNLAGASNQPQHF
TRBV15	16	TRBJ1-4	CATSRELWGTGEKLFF
TRBV7-3	15	TRBJ1-2	CASSPPRGENYGYTF